A single sample is the source of the 12 T cell receptor beta chains below, sequenced in a study of cytomegalovirus exposure and HLA in healthy donors. This PCR relied on a set of 60 Vbeta primers and 13 Jbeta primers. The method was immunoSEQ multiplex PCR; TCRdb's version includes in-frame clones alone and lacks a portion of them. In the table there are under 200,000 clones, around 75% of which are singletons. Input material: PBMCs. Receptors originate from a female donor in good health and CMV-seronegative.

V and J are TRBV10-3 and TRBJ1-3; D perhaps matches TRBD1 (6 bases). Germline lookup yields CDR1 ENHRY and CDR2 SYGVKD. The CDR3 has 14 amino acids. With 10 bases removed from V and 1 base from J, the gap between germline ends came to 14 bases. CDR3 region: CATRETGSGNTIYF. The CDR3 region has the DNA TGTGCCACGCGCGAGACAGGATCTGGAAACACCATATATTTT.

The chain has TRBV4-2 and TRBJ1-4; D unclear. The length of the CDR3 is 14 residues. Germline V gene sequence: CDR1 LGHNA, CDR2 YNFKEQ. The ends were cut back, 4 bases at V and 1 base at J, with 7 bases in the middle. CDR3 DNA sequence: TGTGCCAGCAGCCCCAGCGTAACTAATGAAAAACTGTTTTTT. It is translated as CASSPSVTNEKLFF.

The chain joins TRBV4-1 to TRBJ2-7; D is ambiguous. The CDR3 is 14 amino acids. Looked up from germline, CDR1 is MGHRA and CDR2 is YSYEKL. V lost 0 bases and J 0 bases, leaving 6 bases between the germline ends. CDR3 DNA: TGCGCCAGCAGCCAAGATCTGGCCTCCTACGAGCAGTACTTC. Protein product: CASSQDLASYEQYF.

This clone was counted between two and nine times. The rearrangement joins TRBV6-5 to TRBJ2-7, with 7 bases lining up with TRBD1. V shed 2 bases, J shed 5 bases, and the junction held 6 bases outside the gene matches. The CDR3 loop spans 14 amino acids. Germline V gene lookup returns CDR1 MNHEY and CDR2 SVGAGI. CDR3 residues: CASSYETGSHEQYF. DNA for the CDR3: TGTGCCAGCAGTTACGAGACAGGGTCCCACGAGCAGTACTTC.

The V and J genes are TRBV14 and TRBJ2-1; D possibly corresponds to TRBD1 (6 bases). This CDR3 spans 14 amino acids. The V and J ends lost 1 base and 7 bases respectively, with 11 bases between them. The V gene's germline CDR1 is SGHDN and CDR2 FVKESK. The CDR3 is CASSQADSMNEQFF. The CDR3 DNA sequence: TGTGCCAGCAGCCAAGCGGACAGTATGAATGAGCAGTTCTTC.

The CDR3 DNA reads as TGCGCCAGCAGCCTACAACCGGGGGGCGAAGATGGCTACACCTTC. Encoded protein: CASSLQPGGEDGYTF. V gene TRBV5-1 combines with J gene TRBJ1-2, with D perhaps matching TRBD1 (6 bases). The CDR3 spans 15 residues. Trimming stripped 4 bases from V and 6 bases from J, with 19 bases between. Germline-derived CDR1 and CDR2 are SGHRS and YFSETQ.

The chain carries TRBV28 and TRBJ1-1; 9 nucleotides agree with TRBD1. V lost 7 bases, J lost 1 base, and 7 bases stayed unmatched. CDR1 and CDR2 from the germline V gene are MDHEN and SYDVKM. This CDR3 region has 15 residues. The DNA for the CDR3 is TGTGCCAGCATTACAGGGGGCGCCAGGAACACTGAAGCTTTCTTT. It encodes CASITGGARNTEAFF.

This chain links TRBV18 with TRBJ1-1, with D hard to call. There are 14 residues in the CDR3. Germline V gene sequence: CDR1 KGHSH, CDR2 LQKENI. V lost 6 bases and J lost 1, with 12 bases in between. The CDR3 is CASSPAAGNTEAFF. CDR3 coding DNA: TGTGCCAGCTCTCCCGCCGCGGGGAACACTGAAGCTTTCTTT.

The J gene is TRBJ2-2, the V gene TRBV5-5, with D perhaps matching TRBD1 (6 bases). Germline V gene sequence: CDR1 SGHKS, CDR2 YYEKEE (reference sequence). CDR3 length: 15 amino acids. Trimming pared 1 base from V and 7 bases from J, leaving 14 bases between. The CDR3 sequence: CASSLQSGADGELFF. The DNA of the CDR3 is TGTGCCAGCAGCTTGCAGTCAGGGGCGGACGGGGAGCTGTTTTTT.

The CDR3 DNA reads TGTGCCAGCAGTCGGACAGGGATTGGCAACACCGGGGAGCTGTTTTTT. It specifies CASSRTGIGNTGELFF. The chain uses TRBV2 and TRBJ2-2, with 8 bases lining up with TRBD1. Germline V gene sequence: CDR1 SNHLY, CDR2 FYNNEI. The CDR3 length is 16 residues. V dropped 5 bases and J dropped 2; count of bases not matched to a gene: 7.

The chain couples TRBV1 to TRBJ1-1. TRBV1 represents a pseudogene. This CDR3 spans 14 amino acids. The CDR3 nucleotides are TGCACCAGCAGCCAAGGGCCGGGGGACACTGAAGCTTTCTTT. It is translated as CTSSQGPGDTEAFF.

The rearrangement links TRBV18 to TRBJ1-5, with 10 bases matching TRBD1. Germline-derived CDR1 and CDR2 are KGHSH and LQKENI. J lost 6 bases, V lost 2 bases, and 4 bases had no gene match. The CDR3 contains 15 residues. Here the CDR3 reads CASSPGTGVFQPQHF. The CDR3 nucleotides read TGTGCCAGCTCACCAGGGACAGGGGTGTTTCAGCCCCAGCATTTT.